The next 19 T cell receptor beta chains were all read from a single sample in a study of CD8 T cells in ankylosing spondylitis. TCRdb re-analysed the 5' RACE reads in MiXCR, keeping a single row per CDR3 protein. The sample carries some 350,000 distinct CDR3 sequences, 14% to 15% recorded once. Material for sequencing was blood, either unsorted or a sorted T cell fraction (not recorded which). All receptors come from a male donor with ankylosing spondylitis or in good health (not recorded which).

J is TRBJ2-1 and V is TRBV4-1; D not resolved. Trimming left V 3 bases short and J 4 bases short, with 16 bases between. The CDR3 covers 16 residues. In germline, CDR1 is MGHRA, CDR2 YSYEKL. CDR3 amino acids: CASSQFTGLGYNEQFF. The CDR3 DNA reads TGCGCCAGCAGCCAGTTCACGGGCCTCGGGTACAATGAGCAGTTCTTC.

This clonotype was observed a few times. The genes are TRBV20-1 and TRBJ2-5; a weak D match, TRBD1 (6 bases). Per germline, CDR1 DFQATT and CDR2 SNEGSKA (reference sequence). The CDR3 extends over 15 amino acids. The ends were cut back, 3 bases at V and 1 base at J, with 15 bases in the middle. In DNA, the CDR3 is TGCAGTGCTAGTCCGGCCAGGGGATTCCAAGAGACCCAGTACTTC. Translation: CSASPARGFQETQYF.

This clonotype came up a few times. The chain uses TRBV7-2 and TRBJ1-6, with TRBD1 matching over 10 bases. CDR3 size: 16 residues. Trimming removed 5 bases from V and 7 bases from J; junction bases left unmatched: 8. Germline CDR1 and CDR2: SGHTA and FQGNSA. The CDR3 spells CASSRPRDRGNSPLHF. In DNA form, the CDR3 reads TGTGCCAGCAGCCGCCCCAGGGACAGGGGCAATTCACCCCTCCACTTT.

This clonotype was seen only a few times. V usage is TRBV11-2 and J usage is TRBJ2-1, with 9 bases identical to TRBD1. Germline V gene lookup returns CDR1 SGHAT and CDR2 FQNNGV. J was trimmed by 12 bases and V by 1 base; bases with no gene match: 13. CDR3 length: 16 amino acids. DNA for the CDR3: TGTGCCAGCAGCTTAGGTGGGACAGGGAGGGAACTAGGGCAGTTCTTC. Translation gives CASSLGGTGRELGQFF.

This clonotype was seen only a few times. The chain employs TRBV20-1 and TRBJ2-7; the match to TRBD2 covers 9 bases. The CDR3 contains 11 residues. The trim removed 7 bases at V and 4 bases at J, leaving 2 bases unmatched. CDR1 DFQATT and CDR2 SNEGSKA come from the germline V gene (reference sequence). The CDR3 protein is CSGTSGYEQYF. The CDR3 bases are TGCAGTGGAACTAGCGGGTACGAGCAGTACTTC.

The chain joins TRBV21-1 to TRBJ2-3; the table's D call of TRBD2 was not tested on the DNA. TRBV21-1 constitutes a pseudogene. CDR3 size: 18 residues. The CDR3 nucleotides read TGTGCCAGCAGGCGGACTGGGCTAGCGGGAAGTAGCACAGATACGCAGTATTTT. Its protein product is CASRRTGLAGSSTDTQYF.

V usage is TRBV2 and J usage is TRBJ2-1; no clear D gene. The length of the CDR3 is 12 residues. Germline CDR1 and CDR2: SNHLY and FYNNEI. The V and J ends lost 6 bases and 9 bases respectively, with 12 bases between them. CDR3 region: CASRKFSFEQFF. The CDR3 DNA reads TGTGCCAGCAGAAAATTCAGTTTTGAGCAGTTCTTC.

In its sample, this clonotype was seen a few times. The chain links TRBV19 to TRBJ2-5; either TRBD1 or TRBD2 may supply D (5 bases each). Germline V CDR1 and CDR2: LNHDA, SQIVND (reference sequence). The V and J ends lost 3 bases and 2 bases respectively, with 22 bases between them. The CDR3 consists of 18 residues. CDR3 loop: CASSIRSLRDVAQETQYF. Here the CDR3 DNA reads TGTGCCAGTAGTATCCGATCCCTCCGGGACGTCGCACAAGAGACCCAGTACTTC. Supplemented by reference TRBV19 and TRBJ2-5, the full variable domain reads DGGITQSPKYLFRKEGQNVTLSCEQNLNHDAMYWYRQDPGQGLRLIYYSQIVNDFQKGDIAEGYSVSREKKESFPLTVTSAQKNPTAFYLCASSIRSLRDVAQETQYFGPGTRLLVL.

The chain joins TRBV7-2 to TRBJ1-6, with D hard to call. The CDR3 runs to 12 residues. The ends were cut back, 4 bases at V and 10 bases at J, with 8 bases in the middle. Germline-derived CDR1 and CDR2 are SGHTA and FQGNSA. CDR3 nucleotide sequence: TGTGCCAGCAGCTCTCCCTCCTCACCCCTCCACTTT. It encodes CASSSPSSPLHF.

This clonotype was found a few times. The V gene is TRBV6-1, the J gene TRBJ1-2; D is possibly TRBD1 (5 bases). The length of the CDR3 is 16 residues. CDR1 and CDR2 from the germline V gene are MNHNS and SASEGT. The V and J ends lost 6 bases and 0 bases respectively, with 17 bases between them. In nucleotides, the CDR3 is TGTGCCAGCAGCCGAGGGGCAGGTGGTTCTAACTATGGCTACACCTTC. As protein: CASSRGAGGSNYGYTF.

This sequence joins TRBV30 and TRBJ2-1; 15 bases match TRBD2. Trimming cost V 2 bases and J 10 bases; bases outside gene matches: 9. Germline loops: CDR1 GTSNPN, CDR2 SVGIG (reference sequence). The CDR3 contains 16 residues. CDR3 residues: CAWSQGLAGGLSEQFF. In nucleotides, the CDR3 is TGTGCCTGGAGTCAGGGACTAGCGGGAGGTCTCTCGGAGCAGTTCTTC.

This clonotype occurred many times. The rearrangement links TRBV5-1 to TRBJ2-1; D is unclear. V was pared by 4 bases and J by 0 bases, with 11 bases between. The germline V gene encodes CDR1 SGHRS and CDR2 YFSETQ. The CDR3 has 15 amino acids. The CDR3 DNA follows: TGCGCCAGCAGCCTCCCCCATGACTCCTACAATGAGCAGTTCTTC. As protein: CASSLPHDSYNEQFF.

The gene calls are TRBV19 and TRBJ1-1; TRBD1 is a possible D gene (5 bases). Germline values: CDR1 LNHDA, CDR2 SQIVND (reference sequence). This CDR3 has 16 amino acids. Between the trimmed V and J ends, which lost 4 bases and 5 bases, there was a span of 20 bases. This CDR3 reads CASSNGPGLGVTEAFF. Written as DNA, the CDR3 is TGTGCCAGTAGTAATGGACCGGGACTAGGAGTTACTGAAGCTTTCTTT. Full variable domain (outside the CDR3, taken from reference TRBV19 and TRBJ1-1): DGGITQSPKYLFRKEGQNVTLSCEQNLNHDAMYWYRQDPGQGLRLIYYSQIVNDFQKGDIAEGYSVSREKKESFPLTVTSAQKNPTAFYLCASSNGPGLGVTEAFFGQGTRLTVV.

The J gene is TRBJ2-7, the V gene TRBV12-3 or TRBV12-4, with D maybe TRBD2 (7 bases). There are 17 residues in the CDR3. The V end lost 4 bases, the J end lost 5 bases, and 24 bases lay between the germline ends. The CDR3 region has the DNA TGTGCCAGCAGTTCACAAAGACACCCTATAGGGGGGGACGAGCAGTACTTC. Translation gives CASSSQRHPIGGDEQYF.

The chain's CDR3 is CASRARGGGENTEAFF. CDR3 nucleotides: TGTGCCAGCAGAGCCCGGGGCGGCGGGGAGAACACTGAAGCTTTCTTT. This chain joins TRBV12-3 or TRBV12-4 and TRBJ1-1, with a weak D call TRBD1 (5 bases). The length of the CDR3 is 16 residues. V shed 6 bases and J shed 1 base, with 18 bases lying between them.

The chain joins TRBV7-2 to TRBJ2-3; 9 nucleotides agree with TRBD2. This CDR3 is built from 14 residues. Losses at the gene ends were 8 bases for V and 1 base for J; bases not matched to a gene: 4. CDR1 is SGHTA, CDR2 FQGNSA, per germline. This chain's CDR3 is CASGGGAGTDTQYF. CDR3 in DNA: TGTGCCAGCGGCGGGGGGGCGGGCACAGATACGCAGTATTTT.

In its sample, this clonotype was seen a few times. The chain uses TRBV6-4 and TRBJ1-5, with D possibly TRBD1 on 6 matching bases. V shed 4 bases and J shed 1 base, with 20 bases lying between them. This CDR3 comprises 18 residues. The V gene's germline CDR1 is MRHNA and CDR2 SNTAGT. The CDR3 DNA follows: TGTGCCAGCAGTGCCACTCCTCGACAGGCAGGGAGCAATCAGCCCCAGCATTTT. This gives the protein CASSATPRQAGSNQPQHF.

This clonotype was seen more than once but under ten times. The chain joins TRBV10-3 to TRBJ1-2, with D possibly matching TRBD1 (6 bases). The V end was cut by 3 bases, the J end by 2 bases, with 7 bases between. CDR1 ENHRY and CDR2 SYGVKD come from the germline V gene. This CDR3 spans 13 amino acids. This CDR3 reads CAISEDRNYGYTF. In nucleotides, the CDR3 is TGTGCCATCAGTGAAGACAGGAACTATGGCTACACCTTC.

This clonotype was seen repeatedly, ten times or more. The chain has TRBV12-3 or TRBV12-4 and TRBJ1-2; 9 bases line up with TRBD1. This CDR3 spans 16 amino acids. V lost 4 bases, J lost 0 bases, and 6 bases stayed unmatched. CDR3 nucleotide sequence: TGTGCCAGCAGTTCCTCGGACAGGGGAGCTAACTATGGCTACACCTTC. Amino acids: CASSSSDRGANYGYTF.